What follows describes a single T cell receptor (beta chain). Original methodology: Amplified reference gene primers provided the basis for estimating nucleated cell counts. This table comes from immunoSEQ multiplex PCR, and its TCRdb copy is limited to in-frame clones, with some not included. V, J and clone size reflect that table, while D and trimming were determined from the DNA. The table shows 55,000 to 65,000 clones, with under 95% occurring only once. These data come from a study of blood T cell repertoires in COVID-19. Study details: Material from acute and convalescent COVID-19 was sourced from the United States, Italy and Spain. PBMCs, B-cell-depleted T cells, or T cells provided the cDNA or gDNA that made up the material.

The V end lost 2 bases, the J end lost 5 bases, and 16 bases lay between the germline ends. The CDR3 sequence is 15 residues long. CDR1 is SGHDT and CDR2 is YYEEEE in the germline V gene. The chain uses TRBV5-6 and TRBJ1-2; D not certain. The source material was peripheral blood. This TCR was recovered from a human donor in a cohort sampled during active COVID-19. This chain's CDR3 is CASSFASGGGYGYTF. The DNA of the CDR3 is TGTGCCAGCAGCTTCGCCTCCGGTGGTGGTTATGGCTACACCTTC.